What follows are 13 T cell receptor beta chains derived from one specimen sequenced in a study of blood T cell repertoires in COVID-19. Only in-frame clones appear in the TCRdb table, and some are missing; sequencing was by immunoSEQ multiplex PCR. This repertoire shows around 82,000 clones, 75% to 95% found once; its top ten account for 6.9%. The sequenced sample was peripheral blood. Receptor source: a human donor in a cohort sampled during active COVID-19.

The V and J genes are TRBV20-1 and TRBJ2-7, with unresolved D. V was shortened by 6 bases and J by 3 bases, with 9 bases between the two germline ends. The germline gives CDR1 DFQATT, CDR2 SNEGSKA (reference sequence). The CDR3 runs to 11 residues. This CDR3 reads CSARRGYEQYF. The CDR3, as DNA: TGCAGTGCCAGACGCGGCTACGAGCAGTACTTC.

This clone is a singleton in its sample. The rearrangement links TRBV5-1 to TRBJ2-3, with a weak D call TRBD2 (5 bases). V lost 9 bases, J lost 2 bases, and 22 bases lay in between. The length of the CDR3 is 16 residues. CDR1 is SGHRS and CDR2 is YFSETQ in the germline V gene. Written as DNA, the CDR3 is TGCGCCACCTCCCGGGATGGTCGAGGTACCACAGATACGCAGTATTTT. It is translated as CATSRDGRGTTDTQYF.

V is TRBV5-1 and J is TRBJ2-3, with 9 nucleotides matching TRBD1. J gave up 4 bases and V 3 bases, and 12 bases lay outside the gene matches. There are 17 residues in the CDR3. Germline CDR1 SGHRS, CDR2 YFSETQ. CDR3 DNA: TGCGCCAGCAGCTCCCGCCTAACAGGGGGCGTGGCAGATACGCAGTATTTT. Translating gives CASSSRLTGGVADTQYF.

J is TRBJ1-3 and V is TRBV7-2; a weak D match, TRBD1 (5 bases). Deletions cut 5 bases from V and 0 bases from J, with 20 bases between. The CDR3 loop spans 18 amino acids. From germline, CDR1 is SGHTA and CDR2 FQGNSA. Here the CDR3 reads CASSPVVSPGLSGNTIYF. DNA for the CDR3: TGTGCCAGCAGCCCCGTAGTTTCGCCGGGACTCTCTGGAAACACCATATATTTT.

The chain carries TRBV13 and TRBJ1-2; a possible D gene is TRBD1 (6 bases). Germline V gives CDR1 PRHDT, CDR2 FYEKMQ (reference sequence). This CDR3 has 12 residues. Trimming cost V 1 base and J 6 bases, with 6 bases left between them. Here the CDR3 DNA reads TGTGCCAGCAGCTTAGCAGGGGATGGCTACACCTTC. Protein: CASSLAGDGYTF. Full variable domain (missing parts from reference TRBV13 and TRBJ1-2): AAGVIQSPRHLIKEKRETATLKCYPIPRHDTVYWYQQGPGQDPQFLISFYEKMQSDKGSIPDRFSAQQFSDYHSELNMSSLELGDSALYFCASSLAGDGYTFGSGTRLTVV.

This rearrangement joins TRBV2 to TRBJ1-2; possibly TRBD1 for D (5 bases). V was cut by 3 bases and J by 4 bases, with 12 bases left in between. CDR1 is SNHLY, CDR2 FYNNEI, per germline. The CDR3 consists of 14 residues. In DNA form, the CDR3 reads TGTGCCAGCAGTGATTCCCGGGGGGGCTATGGCTACACCTTC. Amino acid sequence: CASSDSRGGYGYTF. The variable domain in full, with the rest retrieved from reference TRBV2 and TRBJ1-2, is EPEVTQTPSHQVTQMGQEVILRCVPISNHLYFYWYRQILGQKVEFLVSFYNNEISEKSEIFDDQFSVERPDGSNFTLKIRSTKLEDSAMYFCASSDSRGGYGYTFGSGTRLTVV.

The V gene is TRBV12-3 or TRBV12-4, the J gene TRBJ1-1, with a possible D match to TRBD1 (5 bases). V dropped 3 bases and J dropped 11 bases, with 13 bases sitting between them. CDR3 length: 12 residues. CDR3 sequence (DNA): TGTGCCAGCAGTTTGCCAGGGAAAAAGGCTTTCTTT. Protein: CASSLPGKKAFF.

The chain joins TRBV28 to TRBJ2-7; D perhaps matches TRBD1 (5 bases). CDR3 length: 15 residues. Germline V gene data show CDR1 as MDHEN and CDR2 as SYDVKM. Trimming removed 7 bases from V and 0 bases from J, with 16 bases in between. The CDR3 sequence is CASNQGLLSSYEQYF. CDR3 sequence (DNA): TGTGCCAGCAATCAGGGCCTTTTGAGCTCCTACGAGCAGTACTTC.

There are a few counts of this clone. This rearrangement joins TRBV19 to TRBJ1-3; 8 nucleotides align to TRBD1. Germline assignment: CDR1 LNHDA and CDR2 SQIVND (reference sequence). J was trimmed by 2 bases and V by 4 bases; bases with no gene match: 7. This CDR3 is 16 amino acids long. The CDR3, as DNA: TGTGCCAGTAGTACATCCGGACAGGGAACTGGAAACACCATATATTTT. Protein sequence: CASSTSGQGTGNTIYF.

CDR3 coding DNA: TGTGCCAGCAGCCGTCAGGGTGGGGGGGAGACCCAGTACTTC. It yields the protein CASSRQGGGETQYF. The rearrangement links TRBV6-2 or TRBV6-3 to TRBJ2-5, with D possibly matching TRBD2 (6 bases). The V gene's germline CDR1 is MNHEY and CDR2 SVGEGT. Trimming stripped 6 bases from V and 5 bases from J, with 16 bases between. This CDR3 has 14 amino acids.

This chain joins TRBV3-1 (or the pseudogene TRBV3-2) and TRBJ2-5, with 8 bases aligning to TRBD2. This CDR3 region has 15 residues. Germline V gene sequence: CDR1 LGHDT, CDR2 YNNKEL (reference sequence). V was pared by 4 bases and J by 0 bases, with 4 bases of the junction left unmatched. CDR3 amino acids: CASSPPAGDQETQYF. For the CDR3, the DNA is TGTGCCAGCAGCCCTCCAGCGGGAGACCAAGAGACCCAGTACTTC.

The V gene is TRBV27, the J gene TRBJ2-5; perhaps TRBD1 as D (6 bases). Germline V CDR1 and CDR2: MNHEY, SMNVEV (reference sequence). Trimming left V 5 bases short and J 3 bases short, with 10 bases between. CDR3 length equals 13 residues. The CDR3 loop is CASSHRAEETQYF. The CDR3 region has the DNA TGTGCCAGCAGTCACAGGGCTGAAGAGACCCAGTACTTC.

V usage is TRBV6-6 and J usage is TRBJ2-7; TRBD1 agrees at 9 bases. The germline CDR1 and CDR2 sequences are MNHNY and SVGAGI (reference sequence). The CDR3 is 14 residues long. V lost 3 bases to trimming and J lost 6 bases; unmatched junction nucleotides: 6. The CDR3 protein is CASSYWGQGGEQYF. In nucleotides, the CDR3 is TGTGCCAGCAGTTATTGGGGACAGGGTGGCGAGCAGTACTTC.